A single sample gave rise to the 3 T cell receptor beta chains below, sequenced in a study of cytomegalovirus exposure and HLA in healthy donors. The PCR ran on 60 Vbeta and 13 Jbeta primers. Assay: immunoSEQ multiplex PCR; the TCRdb copy retains only in-frame clones and omits some. The data show 110,000 or so clones, about 64% seen once. The sequencing sample was made of PBMCs. These receptor sequences come from a man between 18 and 29 years old in good health and CMV-seropositive.

The chain employs TRBV19 and TRBJ2-7; the match to TRBD1 covers 7 bases. The ends lost 5 bases at V and 3 bases at J; junction bases unmatched: 7. The germline CDR1 and CDR2 sequences are LNHDA and SQIVND (reference sequence). The CDR3 covers 14 residues. DNA for the CDR3: TGTGCCAGTAGTCCCACACGGGACAGCTACGAGCAGTACTTC. Translating it yields CASSPTRDSYEQYF.

This chain connects TRBV10-3 to TRBJ2-1; 8 bases map to TRBD2. V gave up 2 bases and J gave up 6 bases; unmatched junction bases: 6. The CDR3 has 15 residues. Germline CDR1 ENHRY, CDR2 SYGVKD. The chain's CDR3 is CAISEGAGEVNEQFF. CDR3 coding DNA: TGTGCCATCAGTGAGGGAGCGGGGGAAGTCAATGAGCAGTTCTTC.

The chain carries TRBV5-1 and TRBJ2-7, with 11 bases fitting TRBD2. V dropped 3 bases and J dropped 5; count of bases not matched to a gene: 13. The germline V gene encodes CDR1 SGHRS and CDR2 YFSETQ. There are 17 residues in the CDR3. CDR3 sequence (DNA): TGCGCCAGCAGCTGGCGCCCAACTAGCGGGGGTGACGACGAGCAGTACTTC. It codes for CASSWRPTSGGDDEQYF.